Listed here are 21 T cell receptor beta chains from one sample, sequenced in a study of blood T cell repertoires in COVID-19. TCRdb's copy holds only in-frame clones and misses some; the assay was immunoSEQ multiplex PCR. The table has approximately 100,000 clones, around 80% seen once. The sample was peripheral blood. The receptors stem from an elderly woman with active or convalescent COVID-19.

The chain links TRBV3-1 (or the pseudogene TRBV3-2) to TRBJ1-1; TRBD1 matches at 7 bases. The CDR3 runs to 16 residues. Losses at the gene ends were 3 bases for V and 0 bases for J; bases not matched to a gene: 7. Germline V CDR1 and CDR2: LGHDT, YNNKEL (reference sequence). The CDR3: CASSQGSTGLNTEAFF. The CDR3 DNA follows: TGTGCCAGCAGCCAGGGTTCGACAGGGCTGAACACTGAAGCTTTCTTT.

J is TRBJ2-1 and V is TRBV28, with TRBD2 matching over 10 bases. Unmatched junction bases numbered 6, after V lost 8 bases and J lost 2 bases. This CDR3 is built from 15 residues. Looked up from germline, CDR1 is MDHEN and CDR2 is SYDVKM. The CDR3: CASPPSGSPYNEQFF. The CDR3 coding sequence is TGTGCCAGCCCCCCTAGCGGGAGTCCCTACAATGAGCAGTTCTTC.

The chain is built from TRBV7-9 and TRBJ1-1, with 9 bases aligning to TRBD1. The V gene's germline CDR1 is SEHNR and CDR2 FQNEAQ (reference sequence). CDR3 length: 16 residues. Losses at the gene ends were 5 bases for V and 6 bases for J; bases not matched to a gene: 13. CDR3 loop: CASSQNRGRGTPEAFF. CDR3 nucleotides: TGTGCCAGCAGCCAGAACAGGGGGCGAGGGACCCCTGAAGCTTTCTTT.

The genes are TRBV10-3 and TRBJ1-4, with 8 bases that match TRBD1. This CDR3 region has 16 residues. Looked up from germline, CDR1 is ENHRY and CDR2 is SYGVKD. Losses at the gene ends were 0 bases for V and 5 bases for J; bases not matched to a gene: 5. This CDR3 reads CAISESVNRGNEKLFF. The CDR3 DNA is TGTGCCATCAGTGAGTCAGTTAACAGGGGGAATGAAAAACTGTTTTTT.

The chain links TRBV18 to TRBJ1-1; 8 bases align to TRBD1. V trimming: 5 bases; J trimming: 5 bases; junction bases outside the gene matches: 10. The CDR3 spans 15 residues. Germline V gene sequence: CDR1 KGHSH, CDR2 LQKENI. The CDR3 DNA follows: TGTGCCAGCTCAACCGAAACAGGGGGAAGGACTGAAGCTTTCTTT. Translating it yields CASSTETGGRTEAFF.

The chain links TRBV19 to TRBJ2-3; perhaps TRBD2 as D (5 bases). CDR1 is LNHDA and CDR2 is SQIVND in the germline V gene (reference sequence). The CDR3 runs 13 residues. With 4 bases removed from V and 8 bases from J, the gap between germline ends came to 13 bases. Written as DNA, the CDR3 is TGTGCCAGTAGTACCGGATTAGGAGGTACGCAGTATTTT. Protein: CASSTGLGGTQYF.

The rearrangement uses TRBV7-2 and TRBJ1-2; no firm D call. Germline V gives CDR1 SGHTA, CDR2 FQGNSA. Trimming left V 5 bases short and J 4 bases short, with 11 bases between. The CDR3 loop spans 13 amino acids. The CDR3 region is CASSPAGGYGYTF. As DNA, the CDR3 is TGTGCCAGCAGCCCGGCAGGAGGCTATGGCTACACCTTC.

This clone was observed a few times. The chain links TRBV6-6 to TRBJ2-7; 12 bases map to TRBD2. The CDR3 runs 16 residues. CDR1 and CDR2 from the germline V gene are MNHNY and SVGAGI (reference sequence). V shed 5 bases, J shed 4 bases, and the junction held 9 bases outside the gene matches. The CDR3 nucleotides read TGTGCCAGCAGTCTCCCATCTAGCGGGAGGGGATACGAGCAGTACTTC. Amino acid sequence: CASSLPSSGRGYEQYF.

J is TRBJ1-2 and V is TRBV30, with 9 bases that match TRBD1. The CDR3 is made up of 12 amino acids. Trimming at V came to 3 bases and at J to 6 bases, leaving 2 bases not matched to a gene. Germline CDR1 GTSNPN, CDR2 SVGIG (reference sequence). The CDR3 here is CAWSRTGDGYTF. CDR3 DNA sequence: TGTGCCTGGAGCCGGACAGGGGATGGCTACACCTTC.

DNA for the CDR3: TGTGCCAGCAGCCACGTAGGGGCCCCGAACACTGAAGCTTTCTTT. It yields the protein CASSHVGAPNTEAFF. The V call is TRBV3-1 (or the pseudogene TRBV3-2), the J call TRBJ1-1, with a weak D call TRBD1 (5 bases). Trimming took 3 bases from V and 1 from J, leaving 12 bases between them. The CDR3 runs 15 residues. Germline V lookup: CDR1 LGHDT, CDR2 YNNKEL (reference sequence).

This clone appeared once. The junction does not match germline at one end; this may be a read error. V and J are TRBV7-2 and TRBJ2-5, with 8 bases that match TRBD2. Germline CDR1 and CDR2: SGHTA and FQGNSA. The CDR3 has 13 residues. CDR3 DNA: TGTGCCAGCAGCTTAGATCGGCTGGCGGGAGGTAACTTC. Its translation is CASSLDRLAGGNF. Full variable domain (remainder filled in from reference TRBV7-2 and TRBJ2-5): GAGVSQSPSNKVTEKGKDVELRCDPISGHTALYWYRQSLGQGLEFLIYFQGNSAPDKSGLPSDRFSAERTGGSVSTLTIQRTQQEDSAVYLCASSLDRLAGGNFGPGTRLLVL.

CDR3: CAIRAAANTGELFF. The DNA of the CDR3 is TGTGCCATCAGGGCGGCGGCGAACACCGGGGAGCTGTTTTTT. The genes are TRBV10-3 and TRBJ2-2; D gene unclear. The ends were cut back, 6 bases at V and 0 bases at J, with 8 bases in the middle. Germline V CDR1 and CDR2: ENHRY, SYGVKD. This CDR3 is built from 14 residues.

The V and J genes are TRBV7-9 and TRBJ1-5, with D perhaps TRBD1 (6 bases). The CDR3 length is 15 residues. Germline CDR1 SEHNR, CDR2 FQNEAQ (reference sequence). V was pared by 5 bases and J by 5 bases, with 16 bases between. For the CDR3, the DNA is TGTGCCAGCAGCCTTGGCCTTGCAGGGGATCAGCCCCAGCATTTT. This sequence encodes CASSLGLAGDQPQHF.

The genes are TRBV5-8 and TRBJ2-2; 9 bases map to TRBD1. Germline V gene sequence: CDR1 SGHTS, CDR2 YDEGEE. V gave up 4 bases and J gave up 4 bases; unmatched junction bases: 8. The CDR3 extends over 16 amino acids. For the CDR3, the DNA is TGTGCCAGCAGCCAAGACAGGGGGATTATCACCGGGGAGCTGTTTTTT. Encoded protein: CASSQDRGIITGELFF.

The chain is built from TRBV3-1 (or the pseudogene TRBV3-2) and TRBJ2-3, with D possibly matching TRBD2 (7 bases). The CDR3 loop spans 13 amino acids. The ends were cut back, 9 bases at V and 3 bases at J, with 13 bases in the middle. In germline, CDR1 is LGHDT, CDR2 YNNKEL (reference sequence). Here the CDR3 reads CASGGATTDTQYF. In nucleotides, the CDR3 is TGTGCCAGTGGGGGGGCGACGACAGATACGCAGTATTTT.

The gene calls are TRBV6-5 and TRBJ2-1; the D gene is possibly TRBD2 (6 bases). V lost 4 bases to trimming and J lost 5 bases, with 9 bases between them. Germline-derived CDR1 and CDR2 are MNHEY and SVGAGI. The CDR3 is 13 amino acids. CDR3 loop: CASSFGLNNEQFF. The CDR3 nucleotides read TGTGCCAGCAGTTTCGGACTAAACAATGAGCAGTTCTTC.

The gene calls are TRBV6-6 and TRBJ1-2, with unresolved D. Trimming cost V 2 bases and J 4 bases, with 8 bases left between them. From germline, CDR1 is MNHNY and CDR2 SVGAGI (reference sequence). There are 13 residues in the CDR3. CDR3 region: CASSYEGGYGYTF. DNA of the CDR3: TGTGCCAGCAGTTACGAGGGTGGCTATGGCTACACCTTC.

The CDR3 sequence is CASSGGQGASYEQYF. The CDR3 nucleotides read TGTGCCAGCAGCGGGGGACAGGGGGCATCCTACGAGCAGTACTTC. The chain links TRBV6-5 to TRBJ2-7; 12 bases align to TRBD1. J was trimmed by 1 base and V by 6 bases; bases with no gene match: 4. This CDR3 region has 15 residues. Per germline, CDR1 MNHEY and CDR2 SVGAGI.

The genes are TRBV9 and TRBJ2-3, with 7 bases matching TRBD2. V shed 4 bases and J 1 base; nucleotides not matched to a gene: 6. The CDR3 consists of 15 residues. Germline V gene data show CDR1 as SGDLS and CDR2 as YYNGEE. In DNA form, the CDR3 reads TGTGCCAGCAGCTCCAGCGGGGTAGGCACAGATACGCAGTATTTT. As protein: CASSSSGVGTDTQYF.

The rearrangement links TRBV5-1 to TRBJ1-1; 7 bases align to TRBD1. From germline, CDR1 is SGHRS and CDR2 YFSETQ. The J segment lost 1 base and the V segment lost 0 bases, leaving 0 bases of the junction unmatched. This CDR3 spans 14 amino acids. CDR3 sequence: CASSLDRGNTEAFF. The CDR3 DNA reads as TGCGCCAGCAGCTTGGACAGGGGGAACACTGAAGCTTTCTTT.

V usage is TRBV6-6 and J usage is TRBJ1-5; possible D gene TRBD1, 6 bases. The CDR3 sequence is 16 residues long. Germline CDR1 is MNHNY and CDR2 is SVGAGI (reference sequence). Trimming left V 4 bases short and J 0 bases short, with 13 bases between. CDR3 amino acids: CASSSFGQTSNQPQHF. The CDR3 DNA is TGTGCCAGCAGTTCATTCGGACAGACTAGCAATCAGCCCCAGCATTTT.